This TCR beta chain was sequenced in a study of cytomegalovirus exposure and HLA in healthy donors. Researchers ran the PCR with 60 Vbeta and 13 Jbeta primers. TCRdb's copy holds only in-frame clones and misses some; the assay was immunoSEQ multiplex PCR. The sample lists roughly 180,000 clones, around 82% occurring once. With regard to this clone: An end of the junction does not agree with germline; a read error may underlie this.

Sequencing was performed on PBMCs. The source of this sequence is a woman aged 45-59 years in good health and CMV-seropositive.

The CDR3 loop reads CSSSLSSGGSTDTQYF. CDR3 in DNA: TGTTCCAGCAGCCTCTCGAGCGGGGGGTCAACGGATACGCAGTATTTT. The rearrangement joins TRBV7-9 to TRBJ2-3, with 9 positions matching TRBD2. Germline V gives CDR1 SEHNR, CDR2 FQNEAQ (reference sequence). CDR3 length: 16 residues.